This TCR beta chain came from a study of blood T cell repertoires in COVID-19. For the study at large: PBMCs, B-cell-depleted T cells, or T cells were the source of the cDNA or gDNA that made up the material.

Generated by immunoSEQ multiplex PCR, the TCRdb table keeps only in-frame clones and is missing some. The profile shows 130,000 or so clones, about 86% of them singletons. This clone came up once. Germline V gene lookup returns CDR1 ENHRY and CDR2 SYGVKD. The CDR3 spans 15 residues. Trimming took 0 bases from V and 2 from J, leaving 9 bases between them. Specimen: PBMCs or T cells enriched from blood (not recorded which). The source of this sequence is a man aged 40-55 years with acute COVID-19. The chain has TRBV10-3 and TRBJ2-3, with D unresolved. This CDR3 is CAISESVQNTDTQYF. The CDR3 DNA sequence: TGTGCCATCAGTGAGTCAGTCCAGAACACAGATACGCAGTATTTT.